The present entry profiles one T cell receptor beta chain with its context. Its antigen is as yet unknown. This sample stems from a study of identical twins. Each cDNA held unique molecular identifiers, and template switching gave it a universal primer site. TCRdb called the 5' RACE reads again in MiXCR, with one record for every CDR3 protein. The sample shows 200,000 to 250,000 distinct CDR3 sequences, over 13% of them seen only once. The CDR3 is 15 amino acids. Trimming took 4 bases from V and 3 from J; bases not matched to a gene: 8. Germline V gene sequence: CDR1 SGHRS, CDR2 YFSETQ. Study-level points and caveats: Clonotypes of the beta chain that were abundant in cord blood carried fewer insertions (memory repertoires showed none). For zero-insertion analyses, partial confounding could come from invariant MAIT and iNKT cells.

Input material: memory (CD45RO+) T cells sorted from blood. V gene TRBV5-1 combines with J gene TRBJ1-1; TRBD1 agrees at 8 bases. The receptor's source is a woman younger than 35 in good health. The CDR3 nucleotides are TGCGCCAGCAGCCCACAGGGGGTTAGGGACACTGAAGCTTTCTTT. Its protein product is CASSPQGVRDTEAFF. Based on the CDR3 plus reference TRBV5-1 and TRBJ1-1, the full variable domain is KAGVTQTPRYLIKTRGQQVTLSCSPISGHRSVSWYQQTPGQGLQFLFEYFSETQRNKGNFPGRFSGRQFSNSRSEMNVSTLELGDSALYLCASSPQGVRDTEAFFGQGTRLTVV.